The 27 T cell receptor beta chains presented below share a single source sample, sequenced in a study of blood T cell repertoires in COVID-19. TCRdb keeps only in-frame clones here, not all; method: immunoSEQ multiplex PCR. This table holds roughly 220,000 clones, around 86% found once. Material: PBMCs or T cells enriched from blood (not recorded which). All receptors come from a woman between 40 and 50 years old with acute COVID-19.

This clone was picked up a small number of times. The chain uses TRBV27 and TRBJ1-1; D might be TRBD1 (6 bases). The CDR3 spans 13 residues. Germline CDR1 is MNHEY and CDR2 is SMNVEV (reference sequence). Trimming took off 5 bases at V and 6 bases at J, with 13 bases between the two ends. The CDR3 is CASSIIQGAEAFF. In nucleotides, the CDR3 is TGTGCCAGCAGTATAATACAGGGTGCTGAAGCTTTCTTT.

This clone turned up a few times. CDR3 protein: CASRVGQGRMNTEAFF. In DNA, the CDR3 is TGTGCCAGCAGGGTTGGACAGGGTCGAATGAACACTGAAGCTTTCTTT. The chain carries TRBV2 and TRBJ1-1, with 8 nucleotides matching TRBD1. The ends lost 6 bases at V and 0 bases at J; junction bases unmatched: 9. The CDR3 totals 16 residues. From germline, CDR1 is SNHLY and CDR2 FYNNEI.

V usage is TRBV27 and J usage is TRBJ2-1; D is perhaps TRBD2 (5 bases). The CDR3 sequence is 15 residues long. V dropped 6 bases and J dropped 0 bases, with 12 bases sitting between them. The germline V gene encodes CDR1 MNHEY and CDR2 SMNVEV (reference sequence). CDR3 sequence: CASRITRGSYNEQFF. The CDR3 DNA is TGTGCCAGCAGGATTACACGGGGCTCCTACAATGAGCAGTTCTTC.

This clone was counted a few times. The chain joins TRBV19 to TRBJ2-7; D is unclear. In germline, CDR1 is LNHDA, CDR2 SQIVND (reference sequence). Trimming removed 5 bases at V and 4 bases at J, with 18 bases between. This CDR3 region has 15 residues. In DNA form, the CDR3 reads TGTGCCAGTAGTTCGTATTCGCGGCTTAATTACGAGCAGTACGTC. It codes for CASSSYSRLNYEQYV.

This clone was detected a few times. The chain employs TRBV2 and TRBJ1-2; TRBD1 agrees at 7 bases. J was trimmed by 4 bases and V by 5 bases; bases with no gene match: 13. CDR3 length: 16 amino acids. The germline gives CDR1 SNHLY, CDR2 FYNNEI. The CDR3: CASSSPATGRGYGYTF. The CDR3 DNA reads as TGTGCCAGCAGTTCCCCGGCGACAGGGAGAGGCTATGGCTACACCTTC.

The CDR3 protein is CASRVRDTQYF. CDR3 coding DNA: TGTGCCAGCAGGGTGCGCGATACGCAGTATTTT. The rearrangement joins TRBV5-4 to TRBJ2-3; no reliable D call. Germline V lookup: CDR1 SGHNT, CDR2 YYREEE (reference sequence). This CDR3 has 11 residues. Trimming cost V 5 bases and J 6 bases, with 7 bases left between them.

The chain is built from TRBV7-2 and TRBJ1-4; maybe TRBD1 (6 bases). The CDR3 is 14 residues long. CDR1 and CDR2 (germline): SGHTA, FQGNSA. The V gene lost 7 bases and the J gene lost 4 bases, with 13 bases spanning the gap. The CDR3 reads CASTSDSFNEKLFF. The CDR3 bases are TGTGCCAGCACCTCGGACAGTTTTAATGAAAAACTGTTTTTT.

This sequence joins TRBV3-1 (or the pseudogene TRBV3-2) and TRBJ1-2; 9 bases are a match to TRBD1. V was clipped by 2 bases and J by 5 bases; unmatched bases: 9. Germline V gives CDR1 LGHDT, CDR2 YNNKEL (reference sequence). CDR3 length equals 16 residues. The DNA for the CDR3 is TGTGCCAGCAGCCAAACATTTCGGGACAGGGTGTATGGCTACACCTTC. It translates to CASSQTFRDRVYGYTF.

The chain is built from TRBV9 and TRBJ1-2, with 10 nucleotides matching TRBD1. CDR1 is SGDLS, CDR2 YYNGEE, per germline. J lost 8 bases, V lost 3 bases, and 4 bases had no gene match. The CDR3 is 13 amino acids. CDR3 in amino acids: CASSAGQGFGYTF. The CDR3 DNA reads TGTGCCAGCAGCGCGGGACAGGGGTTCGGCTACACCTTC.

The chain uses TRBV27 and TRBJ1-4; possibly TRBD1 for D (5 bases). The CDR3 extends over 14 amino acids. The V end lost 3 bases, the J end lost 5 bases, and 10 bases lay between the germline ends. Germline-derived CDR1 and CDR2 are MNHEY and SMNVEV (reference sequence). The CDR3 region is CASSFLGGNEKLFF. In nucleotides, the CDR3 is TGTGCCAGCAGTTTCTTGGGGGGAAATGAAAAACTGTTTTTT.

The chain links TRBV2 to TRBJ1-1; tentative D call: TRBD1 (6 bases). The germline V gene encodes CDR1 SNHLY and CDR2 FYNNEI. The CDR3 covers 13 residues. V was cut by 1 base and J by 7 bases, with 10 bases left in between. CDR3 amino acids: CASSEGRGGEAFF. The CDR3 nucleotides are TGTGCCAGCAGTGAAGGGAGAGGGGGTGAAGCTTTCTTT.

The chain has TRBV6-1 and TRBJ1-5, with D possibly matching TRBD1 (5 bases). The CDR3 has 17 amino acids. Germline V lookup: CDR1 MNHNS, CDR2 SASEGT. Trimming removed 4 bases from V and 4 bases from J, with 20 bases in between. This CDR3 is CASSGRSWRDDNQPQHF. Written as DNA, the CDR3 is TGTGCCAGCAGTGGTCGTTCGTGGAGGGACGATAATCAGCCCCAGCATTTT.

V and J are TRBV19 and TRBJ2-4; tentatively, D is TRBD2 (5 bases). Germline V gene data show CDR1 as LNHDA and CDR2 as SQIVND (reference sequence). The germline V and J ends were trimmed by 2 bases and 3 bases, with 11 bases remaining between them. The CDR3 spans 15 residues. For the CDR3, the DNA is TGTGCCAGTAGTATATGGCCCGGACTCAAAAACATTCAGTACTTC. Its protein is CASSIWPGLKNIQYF.

The J gene is TRBJ1-2, the V gene TRBV18; weak D call: TRBD1 (5 bases). Germline CDR1 KGHSH, CDR2 LQKENI. V lost 3 bases and J lost 7, with 12 bases in between. This CDR3 spans 13 amino acids. For the CDR3, the DNA is TGTGCCAGCTCACCTAACCTCAGGGTTGGCTACACCTTC. As protein: CASSPNLRVGYTF.

V gene TRBV24-1 combines with J gene TRBJ2-1; D not resolved. Trimming removed 4 bases at V and 0 bases at J, with 3 bases between. CDR3 length: 13 residues. Germline V gene sequence: CDR1 KGHDR, CDR2 SFDVKD. The CDR3 sequence: CATSDSSYNEQFF. CDR3 DNA sequence: TGTGCCACCAGTGACAGCTCCTACAATGAGCAGTTCTTC.

The chain combines TRBV12-3 or TRBV12-4 with TRBJ1-1; TRBD1 matches at 7 bases. The junction had 5 bases not matched to a gene; V was cut back by 6 bases and J by 7 bases. The CDR3 length is 12 residues. CDR3 sequence: CASRQQGNEAFF. In DNA form, the CDR3 reads TGTGCCAGCAGGCAACAGGGGAATGAAGCTTTCTTT.

The chain couples TRBV4-3 to TRBJ2-3; a weak D match, TRBD2 (6 bases). CDR1 is LGHNA and CDR2 is YSLEER in the germline V gene. Trimming removed 4 bases at V and 6 bases at J, with 11 bases between. This CDR3 spans 13 amino acids. The DNA of the CDR3 is TGCGCCAGCAGCCGGGGACTTTCGGATACGCAGTATTTT. It encodes CASSRGLSDTQYF.

This clone was counted a single time. The CDR3 sequence: CASSLQGQDYEQYF. For the CDR3, the DNA is TGTGCCAGCTCACTCCAGGGACAGGACTACGAGCAGTACTTC. The J gene is TRBJ2-7, the V gene TRBV18, with 8 bases lining up with TRBD1. The length of the CDR3 is 14 residues. V was pared by 4 bases and J by 3 bases, with 5 bases of the junction left unmatched. The germline gives CDR1 KGHSH, CDR2 LQKENI.

Note on this clone: The same CDR3 arises from other DNA sequences in this sample as well. The chain has TRBV18 and TRBJ1-5; weak D call: TRBD1 (6 bases). This CDR3 is 14 amino acids long. In germline, CDR1 is KGHSH, CDR2 LQKENI. Between the trimmed V and J ends, which lost 2 bases and 2 bases, there was a span of 7 bases. The CDR3 nucleotides read TGTGCCAGCTCACCAGGGGGCGGCAATCAGCCCCAGCATTTT. This sequence encodes CASSPGGGNQPQHF.

The CDR3 sequence: CASSGRGGLASSYEQYF. The CDR3, as DNA: TGTGCCAGCAGCGGGAGGGGGGGGCTAGCGTCCTCCTACGAGCAGTACTTC. This chain joins TRBV9 and TRBJ2-7; the D gene is possibly TRBD2 (7 bases). Trimming stripped 3 bases from V and 0 bases from J, with 19 bases between. This CDR3 comprises 17 residues. CDR1 and CDR2 from the germline V gene are SGDLS and YYNGEE.

This rearrangement joins TRBV5-1 to TRBJ1-2, with 9 positions matching TRBD1. From germline, CDR1 is SGHRS and CDR2 YFSETQ. The V and J ends lost 4 bases and 2 bases, in that order; junction bases with no gene match: 9. The CDR3 loop spans 16 amino acids. The CDR3 region is CASSEDRGRVNYGYTF. CDR3 DNA: TGCGCCAGCAGCGAGGACAGGGGTCGCGTGAACTATGGCTACACCTTC.

The chain uses TRBV27 and TRBJ1-6; possible D gene TRBD1, 6 bases. The ends were cut back, 4 bases at V and 7 bases at J, with 17 bases in the middle. The CDR3 totals 16 residues. CDR1 and CDR2 from the germline V gene are MNHEY and SMNVEV (reference sequence). CDR3 nucleotides: TGTGCCAGCAGTTCTAAAGGGTCAGGGGTAAATTCACCCCTCCACTTT. Protein: CASSSKGSGVNSPLHF.

The V call is TRBV4-3, the J call TRBJ2-1; 8 nucleotides match TRBD2. Germline loops: CDR1 LGHNA, CDR2 YSLEER. The CDR3 sequence is 18 residues long. J lost 4 bases, V lost 1 base, and 12 bases had no gene match. This CDR3 reads CASSQVFFRSGVYNEQFF. Written as DNA, the CDR3 is TGCGCCAGCAGCCAAGTCTTCTTCCGTAGCGGGGTGTACAATGAGCAGTTCTTC.

Points on this clone: The sample contains more than one DNA sequence encoding this CDR3. This CDR3 is CASSPGQDYGYTF. DNA for the CDR3: TGTGCCAGCAGTCCGGGACAGGACTATGGCTACACCTTC. V usage is TRBV5-6 and J usage is TRBJ1-2, with 8 bases identical to TRBD1. CDR3 size: 13 residues. With V trimmed by 5 bases and J by 3 bases, 3 bases remained unmatched. Germline V lookup: CDR1 SGHDT, CDR2 YYEEEE.

The rearrangement uses TRBV5-1 and TRBJ2-6; possibly TRBD2 for D (5 bases). CDR1 is SGHRS and CDR2 is YFSETQ in the germline V gene. V lost 0 bases and J 2 bases, leaving 6 bases between the germline ends. The CDR3 is 15 amino acids. The DNA of the CDR3 is TGCGCCAGCAGCTTGGGGACTCCTGGGGCCAACGTCCTGACTTTC. Translation: CASSLGTPGANVLTF.

This rearrangement joins TRBV6-5 to TRBJ1-1, with 8 bases fitting TRBD1. The CDR3 has 16 residues. V shed 0 bases and J 4 bases; nucleotides not matched to a gene: 7. From germline, CDR1 is MNHEY and CDR2 SVGAGI. The CDR3 DNA sequence: TGTGCCAGCAGTTACTCGCGTAAAACAGGGGGCACTGAAGCTTTCTTT. This codes for CASSYSRKTGGTEAFF.

The chain links TRBV21-1 to TRBJ2-5; TRBD2, as called in the table, went unchecked against the DNA. TRBV21-1 is listed as a pseudogene. This CDR3 is built from 16 residues. CDR3 protein: CASSKRCGQKEETQYF. The CDR3, as DNA: TGTGCCAGCAGCAAACGGTGCGGGCAGAAAGAAGAGACCCAGTACTTC.